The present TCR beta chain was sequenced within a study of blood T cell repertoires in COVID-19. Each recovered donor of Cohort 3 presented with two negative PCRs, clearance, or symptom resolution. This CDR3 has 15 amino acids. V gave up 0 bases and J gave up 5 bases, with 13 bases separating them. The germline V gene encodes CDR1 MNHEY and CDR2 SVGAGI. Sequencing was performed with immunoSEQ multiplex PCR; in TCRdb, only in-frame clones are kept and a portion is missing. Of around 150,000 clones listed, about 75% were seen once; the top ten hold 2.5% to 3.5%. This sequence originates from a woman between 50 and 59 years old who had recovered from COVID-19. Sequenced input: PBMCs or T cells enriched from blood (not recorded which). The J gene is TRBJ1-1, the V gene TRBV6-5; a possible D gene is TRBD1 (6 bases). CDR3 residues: CASSYSTGMQTEAFF. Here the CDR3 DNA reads TGTGCCAGCAGTTACTCTACAGGGATGCAAACTGAAGCTTTCTTT.